These T cell receptor beta chains were read from a single sample in a study of response to subunit inactivated influenza vaccine. TCRdb used MiXCR to reprocess the RT-PCR reads, holding one entry per CDR3 protein. Counted here are 550,000 to 600,000 distinct CDR3 sequences, roughly 12% occurring once; the ten biggest clones make up roughly 10%. Sequences were derived from PBMCs from blood, sampled on the day of vaccination. The source is a man in his fifties or sixties who received an inactivated influenza vaccine. The CDR3 runs from the conserved cysteine through the conserved F or W. D genes are given only for firm matches. The listing skips clone size in some rows; elsewhere it reads once, few, many or a size class.

.	CASSSSGHKRADTQYF	TRBV12-3/TRBV12-4	16	.	TRBJ2-3	few
TGCGCCAGCAGCTTGGCATTTCAGCGACAGCGAGATTACAATGAGCAGTTCTTC	CASSLAFQRQRDYNEQFF	TRBV5-1	18	.	TRBJ2-1	.
TGCGCCAGCAGCCAAGATGGGGCAGGGGGCGAAAAAAACACTGAAGCTTTCTTT	CASSQDGAGGEKNTEAFF	TRBV4-1	18	TRBD1	TRBJ1-1	few
TGCGCCAGCAGCCAAGATAGGGCAGGGGGCTATGGCTACACCTTC	CASSQDRAGGYGYTF	TRBV4-1	15	TRBD1	TRBJ1-2	few
TGTGCCAGCAGCCACCGGCTGGAGAGTAACTATGGCTACACCTTC	CASSHRLESNYGYTF	TRBV11-1	15	.	TRBJ1-2	few
TGTGCCAGCAGTTTATCGAGGGGGAGAGAAGCTTTCTTT	CASSLSRGREAFF	TRBV27	13	.	TRBJ1-1	few
TGTGCCAGCAGTTTAGCGCTCCCGGACGGGCCATACTTC	CASSLALPDGPYF	TRBV12-3/TRBV12-4	13	.	TRBJ2-7	.
TGTGCCAGCAGCTTGTTCGGGACAGCCCAAGAGACCCAGTACTTC	CASSLFGTAQETQYF	TRBV7-9	15	TRBD1	TRBJ2-5	.
TGTGCCAGCAGCTTAGCTAGCGGGCTAAAGCGGGAGACCCAGTACTTC	CASSLASGLKRETQYF	TRBV7-9	16	TRBD2	TRBJ2-5	few
TGTGCCAGCAGTTTATTTGAGGTCCAGGTCGAACGCAATGAGCAGTTCTTC	CASSLFEVQVERNEQFF	TRBV28	17	.	TRBJ2-1	few
TGCAGCGTTGAAGAAAACAGGAGTTACATGAACACTGAAGCTTTCTTT	CSVEENRSYMNTEAFF	TRBV29-1	16	.	TRBJ1-1	few
TGCAGTGCATCAGGGTTATCCTACGAGCAGTACTTC	CSASGLSYEQYF	TRBV20-1	12	.	TRBJ2-7	many
TGTGCCAGCAGTTACGGGGACAGGCCCTCCTACGAGCAGTACTTC	CASSYGDRPSYEQYF	TRBV6-2/TRBV6-3	15	TRBD1	TRBJ2-7	few
TGTGCCAGCAGTTTGCACTCTAGCGTCTCCTACGAGCAGTACTTC	CASSLHSSVSYEQYF	TRBV28	15	.	TRBJ2-7	many
TGTGCCATCAGTGAGTACGGAGAGTCAAAAGGTACAGATACGCAGTATTTT	CAISEYGESKGTDTQYF	TRBV10-3	17	.	TRBJ2-3	few
TGTGCCAGCAGTTCCCTAGCGGGAGAAACAGATACGCAGTATTTT	CASSSLAGETDTQYF	TRBV12-3/TRBV12-4	15	TRBD2	TRBJ2-3	many
TGTGCCAGCAGCGCCCGGACAGGAGGCGGGGAGCTGTTTTTT	CASSARTGGGELFF	TRBV25-1	14	TRBD1	TRBJ2-2	many
TGTGCCACCAGTGATCTTCCCCGGACTAGCGGGAGGGCTCTCCAAGCCTACAATGAGCAGTTCTTC	CATSDLPRTSGRALQAYNEQFF	TRBV24-1	22	TRBD2	TRBJ2-1	few
TGCAGCGTCCTGGAGTGGGTGGGAGATACGCAGTATTTT	CSVLEWVGDTQYF	TRBV29-1	13	.	TRBJ2-3	few
TGTGCCAGCAGTTACGGGGCAGGGCAAGAGACCCAGTACTTC	CASSYGAGQETQYF	TRBV6-2/TRBV6-3	14	.	TRBJ2-5	.
TGTGCCAGCAGCCAAGATCTTGGAGCGGGGGGCCAAGAGACCCAGTACTTC	CASSQDLGAGGQETQYF	TRBV4-2	17	TRBD2	TRBJ2-5	.
TGTGCCAGCTCACCACCAAGACTTTCTTACGAGCAGTACTTC	CASSPPRLSYEQYF	TRBV18	14	.	TRBJ2-7	.
TGTGCCATCAGTGAGTCGAGGGGAAGCGAAGACTACACCTTC	CAISESRGSEDYTF	TRBV10-3	14	.	TRBJ1-2	many
TGCAGTGTCCAGACAGGGTATGCCTACACCTTC	CSVQTGYAYTF	TRBV20-1	11	TRBD1	TRBJ1-2	.
TGTGCCAGCAGTTACTCGGGTCCTAGCGGAACTATCCAAGAGACCCAGTACTTC	CASSYSGPSGTIQETQYF	TRBV6-5	18	TRBD2	TRBJ2-5	.
TGCAGTGCTCCCAATCACGAGAGGGGGAACACTGAAGCTTTCTTT	CSAPNHERGNTEAFF	TRBV20-1	15	.	TRBJ1-1	.
TGTGCCAGCAGTTTAGGCCACCTCGGGACGGAGCAGTACTTC	CASSLGHLGTEQYF	TRBV28	14	.	TRBJ2-7	.
TGCAGTGCTAAAGTGGGAGGTTTATACACTGAAGCTTTCTTT	CSAKVGGLYTEAFF	TRBV20-1	14	.	TRBJ1-1	few
TGCAGTGCTAGATTTTCAATCTCCTCCTATAATTCACCCCTCCACTTT	CSARFSISSYNSPLHF	TRBV20-1	16	.	TRBJ1-6	few
TGTGCCAGCAGTTATGGGCGGGAGGTGTACGAGCAGTACTTC	CASSYGREVYEQYF	TRBV6-2/TRBV6-3	14	TRBD2	TRBJ2-7	.
TGTGCCAGCAGTTTTGGACTCCAAGAGACCCAGTACTTC	CASSFGLQETQYF	TRBV12-3/TRBV12-4	13	.	TRBJ2-5	many
TGTGCCAGCAGCCAAGATATGGGGGGGGGCAAGAATGAGCAGTTCTTC	CASSQDMGGGKNEQFF	TRBV4-2	16	.	TRBJ2-1	.
TGTGCCAGTAGTCCTCGACACGGTATTGGGTACGAGCAGTACTTC	CASSPRHGIGYEQYF	TRBV19	15	.	TRBJ2-7	.
TGTGCCAGCAGTGGAGGGAGGGGCAATCAGCCCCAGCATTTT	CASSGGRGNQPQHF	TRBV2	14	.	TRBJ1-5	few
TGTGCCAGCAGCCTGATGGGACACCAATATAATTCACCCCTCCACTTT	CASSLMGHQYNSPLHF	TRBV5-6	16	.	TRBJ1-6	.
TGTGCCAGCCGAAGAGGGGGTTACGAGCAGTACTTC	CASRRGGYEQYF	TRBV6-1	12	.	TRBJ2-7	few
TGTGCCACCAGTGAACAGGGGTGGAGGTTCACCTTC	CATSEQGWRFTF	TRBV24-1	12	TRBD1	TRBJ1-2	many
TGTGCCAGCAGTTCCGTCCCCGGACAGGGCAGTGGAAACACCATATATTTT	CASSSVPGQGSGNTIYF	TRBV6-5	17	TRBD1	TRBJ1-3	.
TGTGCCAGCAGTTTAGCTAGCGGGGGACGATTCACAGATACGCAGTATTTT	CASSLASGGRFTDTQYF	TRBV12-3/TRBV12-4	17	TRBD2	TRBJ2-3	many
TGTGCCAGCAGCTTGCAGTTGGCTAGCGGGACTTTCGAGCAGTACTTC	CASSLQLASGTFEQYF	TRBV5-8	16	TRBD2	TRBJ2-7	few
TGCGCCAGCAGCCAAGACCCGGGGACAGGGAGAGGTGAGCAGTTCTTC	CASSQDPGTGRGEQFF	TRBV4-1	16	TRBD1	TRBJ2-1	.
TGTGCCAGCAGCTTAGAGGCAGCAAGTACCGGGGAGCTGTTTTTT	CASSLEAASTGELFF	TRBV7-2	15	.	TRBJ2-2	few
TGTGCCAGCTTTTTTATGGGGGGCCCCGCCGGGGAGCTGATTTTT	CASFFMGGPAGELIF	TRBV12-3/TRBV12-4	15	.	TRBJ2-2	once
TGCGCCAGCAGCAGGTCAGCTCAATACATCATGAACACTGAAGCTTTCTTT	CASSRSAQYIMNTEAFF	TRBV5-1	17	.	TRBJ1-1	many
TGTGCCAGCAGGTGGGGGACCTCCTACAATGAGCAGTTCTTC	CASRWGTSYNEQFF	TRBV28	14	.	TRBJ2-1	.
TGTGCCAGCAGCCTGGCTAGCGGGGGCCTCAGGGATGAGCAGTTCTTC	CASSLASGGLRDEQFF	TRBV3-1	16	TRBD2	TRBJ2-1	.
TGCGCCAGCAGCTTGGGGGGGACAGAGGCCCAAGAGACCCAGTACTTC	CASSLGGTEAQETQYF	TRBV5-1	16	TRBD1	TRBJ2-5	few
TGTGCCAGCAGTTTATTTACAGACTCCTACGAGCAGTACTTC	CASSLFTDSYEQYF	TRBV27	14	.	TRBJ2-7	.